What follows are 18 T cell receptor beta chains derived from one specimen sequenced in a study of OX40 agonist ivuxolimab in advanced cancers. TCRdb's table, derived via immunoSEQ multiplex PCR, lists solely in-frame clones and lacks some. The sample includes more than 45,000 clones, approximately 77% seen only once; the top ten take about 2.6%. Specimen: CD4+ or CD8+ T cells sorted from blood, collected in a trial of the OX40 agonist ivuxolimab. These receptors were collected from an adult with an advanced solid tumor such as melanoma, head and neck, liver or kidney cancer.

The gene calls are TRBV6-5 and TRBJ2-5; D gene uncertain. The ends were cut back, 0 bases at V and 1 base at J, with 3 bases in the middle. CDR1 is MNHEY and CDR2 is SVGAGI in the germline V gene. This CDR3 contains 13 residues. In DNA, the CDR3 is TGTGCCAGCAGTTACTCGGGCCAAGAGACCCAGTACTTC. Translating it yields CASSYSGQETQYF.

The V and J genes are TRBV6-1 and TRBJ2-1; 9 positions agree with TRBD2. Germline CDR1 and CDR2: MNHNS and SASEGT. This CDR3 comprises 15 residues. The junction had 12 bases not matched to a gene; V was cut back by 7 bases and J by 8 bases. The CDR3 coding sequence is TGTGCCAGCAATCTAGGCGGTAGCGGGAGCTATGAGCAGTTCTTC. It yields the protein CASNLGGSGSYEQFF.

J is TRBJ1-4 and V is TRBV5-1; D is possibly TRBD1 (6 bases). The V end lost 0 bases, the J end lost 8 bases, and 11 bases lay between the germline ends. Germline CDR1 reads SGHRS; CDR2 reads YFSETQ. This CDR3 contains 14 residues. CDR3 nucleotide sequence: TGCGCCAGCAGCTTGGACAGGGTTCAGGAAAAACTGTTTTTT. Translation gives CASSLDRVQEKLFF.

The chain employs TRBV6-1 and TRBJ1-2; D uncertain. The V gene's germline CDR1 is MNHNS and CDR2 SASEGT. This CDR3 region has 15 residues. V was clipped by 2 bases and J by 0 bases, with 10 bases between them. CDR3 DNA sequence: TGTGCCAGCAGTGAAAGCCAGGCTGCTAACTATGGCTACACCTTC. It codes for CASSESQAANYGYTF.

The rearrangement uses TRBV5-8 and TRBJ2-3, with D tentatively TRBD1 or TRBD2 (5 bases each). The V gene lost 1 base and the J gene lost 1 base, with 10 bases spanning the gap. CDR1 and CDR2 (germline): SGHTS, YDEGEE. CDR3 length: 15 residues. The CDR3 here is CASSLRDVRTDTQYF. The DNA of the CDR3 is TGTGCCAGCAGCTTGAGGGACGTTCGCACAGATACGCAGTATTTT.

CDR3 nucleotides: TGTGCCAGCAGTGAAGGAGGTTGGTGGGGTAACTATGGCTACACCTTC. This sequence encodes CASSEGGWWGNYGYTF. This chain links TRBV6-1 with TRBJ1-2; D is unclear. The CDR3 consists of 16 residues. Germline V gives CDR1 MNHNS, CDR2 SASEGT. Trimming removed 1 base at V and 1 base at J, with 13 bases between.

V usage is TRBV27 and J usage is TRBJ2-7, with TRBD2 matching 13 bases. Germline CDR1 is MNHEY and CDR2 is SMNVEV (reference sequence). The junction had 10 bases not matched to a gene; V was cut back by 8 bases and J by 6 bases. The CDR3 runs to 15 residues. The chain's CDR3 is CASGVLAGGQGEQYF. CDR3 sequence (DNA): TGTGCCAGCGGAGTACTAGCGGGAGGGCAAGGCGAGCAGTACTTC.

The chain is built from TRBV15 and TRBJ2-1; TRBD2 is a possible D gene (5 bases). Germline V gene lookup returns CDR1 LNHNV and CDR2 YYDKDF (reference sequence). V lost 3 bases and J lost 0, with 12 bases in between. The CDR3 totals 16 residues. The CDR3 coding sequence is TGTGCCACCAGCAGTAGGAGCGGACGCTCCTACAATGAGCAGTTCTTC. Its protein is CATSSRSGRSYNEQFF.

The chain is built from TRBV5-4 and TRBJ2-3, with 7 bases identical to TRBD2. Germline V CDR1 and CDR2: SGHNT, YYREEE (reference sequence). This CDR3 has 14 amino acids. The V and J ends lost 0 bases and 5 bases, in that order; junction bases with no gene match: 3. The CDR3 DNA reads TGTGCCAGCAGCTTGGAAATAGCGGGAGATACGCAGTATTTT. This gives the protein CASSLEIAGDTQYF. Full variable domain (outside the CDR3, taken from reference TRBV5-4 and TRBJ2-3): ETGVTQSPTHLIKTRGQQVTLRCSSQSGHNTVSWYQQALGQGPQFIFQYYREEENGRGNFPPRFSGLQFPNYSSELNVNALELDDSALYLCASSLEIAGDTQYFGPGTRLTVL.

The chain employs TRBV9 and TRBJ2-5; maybe TRBD1 (6 bases). Per the germline V gene, CDR1 is SGDLS and CDR2 is YYNGEE. The CDR3 runs to 16 residues. V lost 3 bases, J lost 2 bases, and 17 bases lay in between. CDR3 sequence reads: CASSAFQGLEQETQYF. CDR3 DNA: TGTGCCAGCAGCGCCTTCCAGGGGCTTGAACAAGAGACCCAGTACTTC.

The J gene is TRBJ1-2, the V gene TRBV18; the D gene is possibly TRBD1 (5 bases). V lost 3 bases to trimming and J lost 2 bases, with 10 bases between them. This CDR3 is 14 amino acids long. Germline CDR1 KGHSH, CDR2 LQKENI. CDR3 bases: TGTGCCAGCTCACCCCCGGGGGGGAACTATGGCTACACCTTC. This translates into CASSPPGGNYGYTF.

The genes are TRBV10-1 and TRBJ2-2; a possible D gene is TRBD2 (6 bases). Trimming removed 3 bases from V and 6 bases from J, with 8 bases in between. This CDR3 contains 13 residues. Per the germline V gene, CDR1 is WNHNN and CDR2 is SYGVQD (reference sequence). The CDR3 DNA reads TGCGCCAGCAGTGATAGGGAGGCCGGGGAGCTGTTTTTT. Amino acids: CASSDREAGELFF.

The V and J genes are TRBV6-1 and TRBJ2-5, with 11 bases lining up with TRBD2. The length of the CDR3 is 15 residues. Germline V gene lookup returns CDR1 MNHNS and CDR2 SASEGT. V was clipped by 0 bases and J by 3 bases; unmatched bases: 0. CDR3 in DNA: TGTGCCAGCAGTGAAGCGACTAGCGGGAAAGAGACCCAGTACTTC. It specifies CASSEATSGKETQYF.

The chain carries TRBV10-3 and TRBJ1-2; D not resolved. The CDR3 length is 13 residues. Trimming shortened V by 10 bases and J by 5 bases, and 17 bases separated the two germline ends. Germline-derived CDR1 and CDR2 are ENHRY and SYGVKD. CDR3 coding DNA: TGTGCCACCCTCCGGGAGCAACTTTATGGCTACACCTTC. Protein product: CATLREQLYGYTF.

V usage is TRBV23-1 and J usage is TRBJ1-2; 7 nucleotides match TRBD1. TRBV23-1 is an open reading frame, and its role is uncertain. The CDR3 is 13 amino acids. V lost 9 bases and J lost 0; bases outside the gene matches: 4. The CDR3 sequence is CARPQGPNYGYTF. The DNA of the CDR3 is TGCGCCAGACCACAGGGGCCTAACTATGGCTACACCTTC.

This chain uses TRBV19 with TRBJ1-1; D is ambiguous. The germline V and J ends were trimmed by 0 bases and 8 bases, with 10 bases remaining between them. CDR3 length: 13 amino acids. Germline-derived CDR1 and CDR2 are LNHDA and SQIVND (reference sequence). The CDR3 loop reads CASSIEEGREAFF. CDR3 bases: TGTGCCAGTAGTATAGAGGAGGGAAGGGAAGCTTTCTTT. The whole variable domain, filled in from reference TRBV19 and TRBJ1-1, reads DGGITQSPKYLFRKEGQNVTLSCEQNLNHDAMYWYRQDPGQGLRLIYYSQIVNDFQKGDIAEGYSVSREKKESFPLTVTSAQKNPTAFYLCASSIEEGREAFFGQGTRLTVV.

The gene calls are TRBV10-1 and TRBJ2-7; 9 bases line up with TRBD1. CDR1 is WNHNN, CDR2 SYGVQD, per germline (reference sequence). The ends lost 3 bases at V and 0 bases at J; junction bases unmatched: 3. The CDR3 has 15 residues. CDR3 residues: CASSEPGQGSYEQYF. CDR3 sequence (DNA): TGCGCCAGCAGTGAACCGGGACAGGGCTCCTACGAGCAGTACTTC.

This clone was counted between two and nine times. A junction boundary mismatches the germline segment, possibly from a read error. The chain links TRBV6-4 to TRBJ2-4; D remains unclear. CDR1 is MRHNA, CDR2 SNTAGT, per germline. CDR3 length: 19 amino acids. The CDR3 region is CWQTKGQSQEQIAKNIQYF. The CDR3 DNA reads as TGCTGGCAGACAAAGGGTCAGTCCCAAGAGCAGATAGCCAAAAACATTCAGTACTTC.